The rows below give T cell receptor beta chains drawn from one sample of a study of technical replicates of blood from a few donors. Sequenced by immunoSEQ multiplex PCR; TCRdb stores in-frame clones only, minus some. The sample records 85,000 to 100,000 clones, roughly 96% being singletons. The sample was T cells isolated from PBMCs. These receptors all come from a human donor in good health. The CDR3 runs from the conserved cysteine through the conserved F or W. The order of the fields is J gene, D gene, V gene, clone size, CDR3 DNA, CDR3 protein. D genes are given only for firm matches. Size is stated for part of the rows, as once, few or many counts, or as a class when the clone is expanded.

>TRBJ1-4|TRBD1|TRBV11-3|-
TGTGCCAGCAGACCGGGACAGGCAACTAATGAAAAACTGTTTTTT
CASRPGQATNEKLFF
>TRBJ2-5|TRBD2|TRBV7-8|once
TGTGCCAGCAGCCCCCGGACTAGCGGGATACCTGCTAGGAAGACCCAGTACTTC
CASSPRTSGIPARKTQYF
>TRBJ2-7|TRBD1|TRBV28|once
TGTGCCAGCAGACTAACCGGGACAGGGTTGCACGAGCAGTACTTC
CASRLTGTGLHEQYF
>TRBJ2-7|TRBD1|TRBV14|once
TGTGCCAGCAGCCAAACGACAGGGTTTGTGTACGAGCAGTACTTC
CASSQTTGFVYEQYF
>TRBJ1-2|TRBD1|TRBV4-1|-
TGCGCCAGCAAGGATCTCCGGGACAGGTCTGGCTACACCTTC
CASKDLRDRSGYTF
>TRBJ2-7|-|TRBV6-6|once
TGTGCCAGCAGTTACAGTGGACTGTTATATGGGGAGCAGTACTTC
CASSYSGLLYGEQYF
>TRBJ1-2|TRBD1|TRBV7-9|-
TGTGCCAGCAGCCGGACAGGGCTCTATGGCTACACCTTC
CASSRTGLYGYTF
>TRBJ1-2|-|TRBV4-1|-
TGCGCCAGCAGCCAAGAGCACAGGAAATCCAACTATGGCTACACCTTC
CASSQEHRKSNYGYTF
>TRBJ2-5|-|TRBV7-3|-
TGTGCCAGCAGCTTAATCGCAGGCGTGCAAGAGACCCAGTACTTC
CASSLIAGVQETQYF
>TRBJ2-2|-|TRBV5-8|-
TGTGCCAGCTGGACAGCGAACACCGGGGAGCTGTTTTTT
CASWTANTGELFF
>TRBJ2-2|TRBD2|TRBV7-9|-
TGTGCCAGCAGCTTCGGACTAGCGGGGGGACACACCGGGGAGCTGTTTTTT
CASSFGLAGGHTGELFF
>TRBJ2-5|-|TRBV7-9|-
TGTGCCAGCAGCTCTCAAGAGACCCAGTACTTC
CASSSQETQYF
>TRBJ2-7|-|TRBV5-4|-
TGTGCCAGCAGCCGCGACAGACTCCCGCCCGAGCAGTACTTC
CASSRDRLPPEQYF
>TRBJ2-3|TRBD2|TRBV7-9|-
TGTGCCAGCAGCCAGACTAGCGGAGGGGATACGCAGTATTTT
CASSQTSGGDTQYF
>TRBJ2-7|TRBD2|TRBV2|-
TGTGCCAGCAGTGAGGGACTAGCGATCTACGAGCAGTACTTC
CASSEGLAIYEQYF
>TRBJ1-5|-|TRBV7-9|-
TGTGCCAGCAGCTCGGGCAATCAGCCCCAGCATTTT
CASSSGNQPQHF
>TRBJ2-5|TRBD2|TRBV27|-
TGTGCCAGCGGGCTAGCGGGGTTCCAAGAGACCCAGTACTTC
CASGLAGFQETQYF
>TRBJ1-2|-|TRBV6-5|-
TGTGCCAGCAGCCGCGATACAGGGAACTATGGCTACACCTTC
CASSRDTGNYGYTF
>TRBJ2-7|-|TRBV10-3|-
TGTGCCATCAGTGAGTCGATTAGGGGGGGTCTCTACGAGCAGTACTTC
CAISESIRGGLYEQYF
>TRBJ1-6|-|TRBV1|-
TGCACCGCGACAGGCTATAATTCACCCCTCCACTTT
CTATGYNSPLHF
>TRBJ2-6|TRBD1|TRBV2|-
TGTGCCAGCACCACAGACAGGGGGGGGGCCAACGTCCTGACTTTC
CASTTDRGGANVLTF
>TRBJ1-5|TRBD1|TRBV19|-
TGTGCCAGTAGTTCCACAGGGGATCAGCCCCAGCATTTT
CASSSTGDQPQHF
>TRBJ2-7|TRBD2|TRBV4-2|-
TGTGCCAGCAGCCAACGCCGGACTAGCGTCTACGAGCAGTACTTC
CASSQRRTSVYEQYF
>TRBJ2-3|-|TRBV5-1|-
TGCGCCAGCAGGTCGGGAGATACGCAGTATTTT
CASRSGDTQYF
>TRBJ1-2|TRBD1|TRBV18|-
TGTGCCAGCTCACCCAAGGATCCCGGGACAGAATATGGCTACACCTTC
CASSPKDPGTEYGYTF
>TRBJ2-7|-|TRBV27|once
TGTGCCAGCAGTTTGCGGCGGTCCTACGAGCAGTACTTC
CASSLRRSYEQYF
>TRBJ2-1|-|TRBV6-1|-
TGTGCCAGCAGAGTAGCCCTGGCCTCCTACAATGAGCAGTTCTTC
CASRVALASYNEQFF
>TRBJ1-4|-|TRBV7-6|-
TGTGCCAGCAGCTTAGAAGTAGTGGGGGCCGACTATAATGAAAAACTGTTTTTT
CASSLEVVGADYNEKLFF
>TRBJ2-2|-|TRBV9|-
TGTGCCAGCGGGGGCACGAACACCGGGGAGCTGTTTTTT
CASGGTNTGELFF
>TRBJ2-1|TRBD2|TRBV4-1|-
TGCGCCAGCAGCCACCTAAGCGGGAGCTCCTACAATGAGCAGTTCTTC
CASSHLSGSSYNEQFF
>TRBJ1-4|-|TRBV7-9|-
TGTGCCAGCAGCTCCTCTACCGGGGGTTCGGTGTTTTTT
CASSSSTGGSVFF
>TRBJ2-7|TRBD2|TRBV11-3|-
TGTGCCAGCAGCTTGGGGGGGAACGAGCAGTACTTC
CASSLGGNEQYF
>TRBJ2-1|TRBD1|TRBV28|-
TGTGCCAGCAGCTTCCCCCGTTCAGGACAGGGAAACAATGAGCAGTTCTTC
CASSFPRSGQGNNEQFF
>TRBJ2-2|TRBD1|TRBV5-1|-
TGCGCCAGCAGCACCTATTCCATTGGGACAGGGAGGCCCGGGGAGCTGTTTTTT
CASSTYSIGTGRPGELFF
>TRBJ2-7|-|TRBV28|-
TGTGCCAGCAGTCAGTACGAGCGGAAGTACTTC
CASSQYERKYF
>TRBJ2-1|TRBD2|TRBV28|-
TGTGCCAGCAGTTCCCATGGGGAGGGTGGGATTGAGCAGTTCTTC
CASSSHGEGGIEQFF
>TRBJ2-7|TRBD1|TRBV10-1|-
TGCGCCAGCAAGGGGACAGGAGACGAGCAGTACTTC
CASKGTGDEQYF
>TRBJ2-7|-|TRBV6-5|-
TGTGCCAGCAGTTACTCGGTTTTAGGAGCCTACGAGCAGTACTTC
CASSYSVLGAYEQYF
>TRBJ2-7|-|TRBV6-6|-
TGTGCCAGCAGTTGGGGCGACAGAAGAGCCTACGAGCAGTACTTC
CASSWGDRRAYEQYF
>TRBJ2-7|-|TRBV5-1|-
TGCGCCAGCAGCTCCGGACAGTCCTACGAGCAGTACTTC
CASSSGQSYEQYF
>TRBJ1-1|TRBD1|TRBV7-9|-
TGTGCCAGCAGCTTTGGACAGGGTACCGAAGCTTTCTTT
CASSFGQGTEAFF
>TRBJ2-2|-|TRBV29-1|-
TGCAGCGTTGAAAGAGTCGGGGAAAACACCGGGGAGCTGTTTTTT
CSVERVGENTGELFF
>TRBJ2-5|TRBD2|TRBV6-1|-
TGTGCCAGCAGTGAAGCAGGCGGGAGCCAAGAGACCCAGTACTTC
CASSEAGGSQETQYF
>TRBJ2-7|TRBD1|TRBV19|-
TGTGCCAGTAGTACCCCCCCGGGACAGGGCTACGAGCAGTACTTC
CASSTPPGQGYEQYF
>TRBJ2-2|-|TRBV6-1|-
TGTGCCGGCAGACTCCGGGGTATCCACACCGGGGAGCTGTTTTTT
CAGRLRGIHTGELFF
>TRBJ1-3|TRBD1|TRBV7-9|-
TGTGCCAGCTCCGGGACAGGTTTTCGGGCTGGAAACACCATATATTTT
CASSGTGFRAGNTIYF
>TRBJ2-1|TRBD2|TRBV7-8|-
TGTGCCAGCAGCTCGCCGGGACTAGAGTACAATGAGCAGTTCTTC
CASSSPGLEYNEQFF
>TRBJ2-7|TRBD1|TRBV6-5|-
TGTGCCAGCAGCAGGGACAGGGGGAGCTCCTACGAGCAGTACTTC
CASSRDRGSSYEQYF
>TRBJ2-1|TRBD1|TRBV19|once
TGTGCCAGTAGTCAAATCGGACAGGGCAACAATGAGCAGTTCTTC
CASSQIGQGNNEQFF
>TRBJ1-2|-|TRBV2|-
TGTGCCAGCAGTCCCACGGCAGGGCCTAACTATGGCTACACCTTC
CASSPTAGPNYGYTF
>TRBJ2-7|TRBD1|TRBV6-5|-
TGTGCCAGCAGCGGACAGGGAACCTACGAGCAGTACTTC
CASSGQGTYEQYF
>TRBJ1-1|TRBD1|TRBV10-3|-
TGTGCCATCAGTGTCAAGTTACAGGGGGCTGAAGCTTTCTTT
CAISVKLQGAEAFF
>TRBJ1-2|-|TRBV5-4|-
TGTGCCAGCAGCTTGGGAGGACAGTTAAACTATGGCTACACCTTC
CASSLGGQLNYGYTF
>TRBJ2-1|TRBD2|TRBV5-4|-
TGTGCCAGCAGCTTGGACCCGGGACTAGCATTGGAGCAGTTCTTC
CASSLDPGLALEQFF
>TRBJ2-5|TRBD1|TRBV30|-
TGTGCCTGGAGTGTAGTTAGGGACAGTGGATTTGAGACCCAGTACTTC
CAWSVVRDSGFETQYF
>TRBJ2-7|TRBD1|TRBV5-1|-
TGCGCCAGCAGCACTACAACAGGGGGCGAGCAGTACTTC
CASSTTTGGEQYF
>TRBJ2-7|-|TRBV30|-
TGTGCCTGGCCTCGGACAGTTGATTTCTACGAGCAGTACTTC
CAWPRTVDFYEQYF